This TCR beta chain is drawn from a study of blood T cells in healthy people across ages. Sample-barcoded 5' priming and a J-beta primer mix drove a second PCR of roughly 7 to 11 cycles. TCRdb itself ran the 5' RACE reads through MiXCR, one entry per CDR3 protein. Of 380,000 or so distinct CDR3 sequences detected, 45% to 65% appear once; the ten largest clones hold around 50%. The CDR3 is 13 amino acids. In germline, CDR1 is SGHAT, CDR2 FQNNGV. Trimming took off 5 bases at V and 6 bases at J, with 14 bases between the two ends. With regard to this clonotype: The antigen remains undetermined.

General study findings and limits: Fewer expanded clones and more diversity marked long-lived versus aged donors.

The sequence came from a man between 60 and 75 years old in good health. The chain joins TRBV11-2 to TRBJ2-7; D perhaps matches TRBD1 (5 bases). The sequencing sample was made of blood. CDR3 loop: CASSQGRALEQYF. As DNA, the CDR3 is TGTGCCAGCAGCCAGGGCAGGGCGCTCGAGCAGTACTTC.